These T cell receptor beta chains were read from a single sample in a study of blood T cell repertoires in COVID-19. Produced via immunoSEQ multiplex PCR; TCRdb's table is partial and in-frame only. The data contain roughly 340,000 clones, around 87% of them singletons. The source material was PBMCs or T cells enriched from blood (not recorded which). These receptors originate from a man aged 18 to 35 who had recovered from COVID-19. CDR3s include the opening cysteine and the closing phenylalanine or tryptophan.

V | length | CDR3
TRBV5-1 | 19 | CASSLGPRAGATSTDTQYF
TRBV18 | 17 | CASSPGLAGGRTDTQYF
TRBV2 | 14 | CASSYRGNTGELFF
TRBV7-2 | 16 | CASSLESGTRHYEQYF
TRBV5-1 | 14 | CASSQTGEMKKLFF
TRBV11-2 | 15 | CASSLLAGGTDTQYF
TRBV24-1 | 12 | CATSPRGETQYF
TRBV6-1 | 17 | CASSVRQGVRRVDEQYF
TRBV7-9 | 15 | CASSRLLGVADTQYF
TRBV7-2 | 12 | CASSLGTVEQYF
TRBV19 | 16 | CASSGSGGGGQETQYF
TRBV28 | 15 | CASIIYRGGLLEQYF
TRBV6-5 | 13 | CASRTSSFDEQFF
TRBV2 | 15 | CASSEYRGTTDTQYF
TRBV2 | 15 | CASNTYRDRRQPQHF
TRBV28 | 15 | CASSFITRSNTEAFF
TRBV27 | 13 | CASSAGIFYGYTF
TRBV11-2 | 12 | CASSPPGYEQYF
TRBV19 | 15 | CASSSFRDTYNEQFF
TRBV15 | 17 | CATSRGPMSGSGNTIYF
TRBV7-2 | 15 | CASSLVGQGAREAFF
TRBV30 | 16 | CAARGTESSNTGELFF
TRBV27 | 15 | CASSLEGSSGNTIYF
TRBV6-1 | 15 | CASSDLDRGPYEQYF
TRBV7-9 | 16 | CASTSGIAGSLHEQYF
TRBV28 | 14 | CASLTGGAYNEQFF
TRBV11-2 | 14 | CASSYNLRGETQYF
TRBV27 | 16 | CASSLYGTSGGETQYF
TRBV18 | 14 | CASSLRSYNSPLHF
TRBV3-1/TRBV3-2 | 15 | CASSQTRGSYNEQFF
TRBV5-6 | 11 | CASISGGRAFF
TRBV7-3 | 16 | CASSSWAGRMGWAQYF
TRBV4-1 | 16 | CASSQTRDRGNYGYTF
TRBV27 | 13 | CASSPYSTDTQYF
TRBV7-6 | 16 | CASSPRNGRPNYGYTF
TRBV15 | 14 | CATSRDRDNYGYTF
TRBV10-1 | 14 | CASSEAETNTEAFF
TRBV6-5 | 12 | CASRPGSHEQYF
TRBV7-8 | 18 | CASRGGEVWPSSNYGYTF
TRBV19 | 19 | CASSTPLLAGSLAKNIQYF
TRBV2 | 15 | CASSGEKTSQETQYF
TRBV7-9 | 18 | CASSLAADLLMSYNEQFF
TRBV6-1 | 14 | CASSETSGGYGYTF
TRBV4-2 | 17 | CASSQESGRGSYNEQFF